This T cell receptor beta chain was sequenced during a study of blood T cell repertoires in COVID-19. Profiled with immunoSEQ multiplex PCR; TCRdb holds only in-frame clones, not every one. The repertoire holds over 300,000 clones, around 91% seen once, with 8% to 10% in the top ten. The sequenced sample consisted of PBMCs or T cells enriched from blood (not recorded which). The TCR sequence derives from a woman aged 40-49 years who had recovered from COVID-19.

Here the CDR3 reads CASSLGRATYNEQFF. DNA for the CDR3: TGTGCCAGCAGCTTAGGCAGGGCCACCTACAATGAGCAGTTCTTC. The rearrangement joins TRBV7-2 to TRBJ2-1, with D perhaps matching TRBD1 (5 bases). The CDR3 runs 15 residues. Germline CDR1 is SGHTA and CDR2 is FQGNSA. Trimming took 1 base from V and 2 from J, leaving 9 bases between them.